Given below is one T cell receptor beta chain in context. As originally analysed: Reference gene primer amplification gave nucleated cell count estimates. Repertoires were generated with immunoSEQ multiplex PCR, while TCRdb's copy carries only in-frame clones and drops some. Clonal size and the V and J genes are those of that table, whereas D and trimming came from the DNA. The sample holds 140,000 to 150,000 clones, 82% seen once. The sample originates from a study of blood T cell repertoires in COVID-19. Study in general: Donors in the United States, Italy and Spain gave samples during acute or convalescent COVID-19. Nucleic acid was either cDNA or gDNA, and it came from T cells, B-cell-depleted T cells, or PBMCs.

Trimming shortened V by 0 bases and J by 0 bases, and 6 bases separated the two germline ends. The CDR3 runs to 14 residues. The germline gives CDR1 SGHNT, CDR2 YYREEE (reference sequence). The chain has TRBV5-4 and TRBJ1-1; no definite D call. The source material was peripheral blood. This clonotype originated in a human donor with acute or convalescent COVID-19. The donor label of this sample is uncertain. The CDR3 spells CASSLDGMNTEAFF. The CDR3 DNA follows: TGTGCCAGCAGCTTGGATGGCATGAACACTGAAGCTTTCTTT.